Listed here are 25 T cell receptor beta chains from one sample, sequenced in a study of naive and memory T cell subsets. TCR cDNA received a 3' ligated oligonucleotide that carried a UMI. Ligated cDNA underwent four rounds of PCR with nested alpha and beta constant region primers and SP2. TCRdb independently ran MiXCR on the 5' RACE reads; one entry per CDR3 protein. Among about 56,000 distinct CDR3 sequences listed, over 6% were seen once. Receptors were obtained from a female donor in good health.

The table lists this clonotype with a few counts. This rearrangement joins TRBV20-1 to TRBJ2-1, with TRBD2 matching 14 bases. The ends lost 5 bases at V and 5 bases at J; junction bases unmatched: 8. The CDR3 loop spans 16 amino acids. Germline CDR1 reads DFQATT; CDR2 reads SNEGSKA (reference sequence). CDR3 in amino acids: CSASGEGLAGDNEQFF. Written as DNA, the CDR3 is TGCAGTGCTTCCGGGGAGGGACTAGCGGGAGACAATGAGCAGTTCTTC.

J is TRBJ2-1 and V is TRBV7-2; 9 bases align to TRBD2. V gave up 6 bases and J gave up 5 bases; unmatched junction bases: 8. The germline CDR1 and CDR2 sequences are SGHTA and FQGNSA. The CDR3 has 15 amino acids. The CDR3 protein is CASRMLAGFDNEQFF. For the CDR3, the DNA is TGTGCCAGCAGGATGCTAGCGGGGTTTGACAATGAGCAGTTCTTC.

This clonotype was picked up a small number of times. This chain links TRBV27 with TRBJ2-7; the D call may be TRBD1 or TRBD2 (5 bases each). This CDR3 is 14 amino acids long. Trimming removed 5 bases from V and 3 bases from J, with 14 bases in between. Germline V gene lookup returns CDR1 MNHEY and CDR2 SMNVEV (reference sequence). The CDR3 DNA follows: TGTGCCAGCAGTGCCGGGGTGAGGGGCTACGAGCAGTACTTC. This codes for CASSAGVRGYEQYF.

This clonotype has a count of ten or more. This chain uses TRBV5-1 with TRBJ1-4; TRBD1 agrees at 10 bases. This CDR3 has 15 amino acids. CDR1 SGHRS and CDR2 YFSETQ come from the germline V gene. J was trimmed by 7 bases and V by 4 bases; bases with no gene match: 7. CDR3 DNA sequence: TGCGCCAGCAGCCGAAGACAGGGGGCCGGTGAAAAACTGTTTTTT. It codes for CASSRRQGAGEKLFF. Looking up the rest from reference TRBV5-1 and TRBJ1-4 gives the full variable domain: KAGVTQTPRYLIKTRGQQVTLSCSPISGHRSVSWYQQTPGQGLQFLFEYFSETQRNKGNFPGRFSGRQFSNSRSEMNVSTLELGDSALYLCASSRRQGAGEKLFFGSGTQLSVL.

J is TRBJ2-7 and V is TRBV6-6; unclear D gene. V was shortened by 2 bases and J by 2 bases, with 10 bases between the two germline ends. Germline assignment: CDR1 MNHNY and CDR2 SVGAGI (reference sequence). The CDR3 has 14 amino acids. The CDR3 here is CASSYPSGAYEQYF. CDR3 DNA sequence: TGTGCCAGCAGTTACCCCTCAGGAGCCTACGAGCAGTACTTC.

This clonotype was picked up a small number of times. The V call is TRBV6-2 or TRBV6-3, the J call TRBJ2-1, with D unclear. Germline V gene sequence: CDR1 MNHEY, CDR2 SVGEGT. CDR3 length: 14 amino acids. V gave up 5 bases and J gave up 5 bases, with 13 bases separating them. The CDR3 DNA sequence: TGTGCCAGCAGTAGGCCTCCGCAGCACAATGAGCAGTTCTTC. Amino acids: CASSRPPQHNEQFF.

The CDR3 DNA follows: TGTGCCAGTAGTATAAACTCAGGGGCAAGGCAGCCCCAGCATTTT. Translation: CASSINSGARQPQHF. The chain uses TRBV19 and TRBJ1-5; TRBD1 is a possible D gene (6 bases). The germline V and J ends were trimmed by 2 bases and 7 bases, with 15 bases remaining between them. Germline CDR1 reads LNHDA; CDR2 reads SQIVND (reference sequence). The CDR3 has 15 residues.

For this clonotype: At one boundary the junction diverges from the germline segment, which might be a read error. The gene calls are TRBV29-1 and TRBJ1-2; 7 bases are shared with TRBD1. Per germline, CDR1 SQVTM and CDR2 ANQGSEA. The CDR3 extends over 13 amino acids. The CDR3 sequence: CSVGRDSWYGDTF. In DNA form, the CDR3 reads TGCAGCGTCGGTAGGGACAGCTGGTATGGCGACACCTTC.

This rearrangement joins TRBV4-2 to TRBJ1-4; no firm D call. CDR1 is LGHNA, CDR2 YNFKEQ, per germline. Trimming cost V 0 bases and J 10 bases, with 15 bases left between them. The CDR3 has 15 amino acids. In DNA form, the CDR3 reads TGTGCCAGCAGCCAAGATGGGAAAGGGCATGTAAAACTGTTTTTT. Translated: CASSQDGKGHVKLFF.

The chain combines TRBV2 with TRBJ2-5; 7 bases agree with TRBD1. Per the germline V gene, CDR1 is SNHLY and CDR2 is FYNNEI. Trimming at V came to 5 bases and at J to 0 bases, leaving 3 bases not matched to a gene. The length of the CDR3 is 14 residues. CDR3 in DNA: TGTGCCAGCAGTCGACAGGGTCACCAAGAGACCCAGTACTTC. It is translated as CASSRQGHQETQYF.

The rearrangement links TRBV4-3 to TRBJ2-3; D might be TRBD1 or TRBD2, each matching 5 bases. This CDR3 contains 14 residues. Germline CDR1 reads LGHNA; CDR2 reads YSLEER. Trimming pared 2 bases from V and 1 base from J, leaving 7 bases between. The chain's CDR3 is CASSQRGGTDTQYF. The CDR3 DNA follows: TGCGCCAGCAGCCAAAGAGGGGGCACAGATACGCAGTATTTT.

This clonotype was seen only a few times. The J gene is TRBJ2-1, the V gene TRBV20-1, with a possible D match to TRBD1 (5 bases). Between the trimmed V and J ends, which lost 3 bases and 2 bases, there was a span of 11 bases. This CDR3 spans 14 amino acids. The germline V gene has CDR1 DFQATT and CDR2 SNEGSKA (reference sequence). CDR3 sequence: CSARAGLTYNEQFF. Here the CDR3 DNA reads TGCAGTGCTAGGGCAGGGTTGACCTACAATGAGCAGTTCTTC.

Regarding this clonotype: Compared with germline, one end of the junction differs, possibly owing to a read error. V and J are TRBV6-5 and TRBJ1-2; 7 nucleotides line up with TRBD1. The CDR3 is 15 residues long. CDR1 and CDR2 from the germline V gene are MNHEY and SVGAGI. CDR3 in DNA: TGTGCCAGCAGTTACTCGAGCAGGGGGGTGTCTGGCGACACCTTC. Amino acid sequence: CASSYSSRGVSGDTF.

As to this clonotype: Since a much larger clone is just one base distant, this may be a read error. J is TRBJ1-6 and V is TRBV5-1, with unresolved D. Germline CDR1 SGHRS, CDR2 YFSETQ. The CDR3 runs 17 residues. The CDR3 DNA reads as TGCGTCAGCAGCCTGGGGTGGAGCAAATACTATAATTCACCCCTCCACTTT. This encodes CVSSLGWSKYYNSPLHF.

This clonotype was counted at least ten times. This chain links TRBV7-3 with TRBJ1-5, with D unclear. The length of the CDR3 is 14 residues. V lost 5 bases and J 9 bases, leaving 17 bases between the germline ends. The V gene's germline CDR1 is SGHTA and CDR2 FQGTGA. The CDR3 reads CASSAKRRRGPQHF. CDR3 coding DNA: TGTGCCAGCAGCGCCAAACGACGGCGAGGGCCCCAGCATTTT.

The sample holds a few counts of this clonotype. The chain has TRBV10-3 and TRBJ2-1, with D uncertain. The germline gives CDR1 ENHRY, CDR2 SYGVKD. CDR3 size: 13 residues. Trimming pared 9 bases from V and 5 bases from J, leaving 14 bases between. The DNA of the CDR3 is TGTGCCATAAGCTTCACCCTACACAATGAGCAGTTCTTC. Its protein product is CAISFTLHNEQFF.

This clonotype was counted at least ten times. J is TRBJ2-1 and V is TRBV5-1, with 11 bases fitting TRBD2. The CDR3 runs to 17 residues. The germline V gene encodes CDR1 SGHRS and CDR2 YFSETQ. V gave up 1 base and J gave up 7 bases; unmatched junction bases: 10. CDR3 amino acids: CASSLSVAGGTGNEQFF. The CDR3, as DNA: TGCGCCAGCAGCTTGTCGGTAGCGGGGGGGACCGGAAATGAGCAGTTCTTC.

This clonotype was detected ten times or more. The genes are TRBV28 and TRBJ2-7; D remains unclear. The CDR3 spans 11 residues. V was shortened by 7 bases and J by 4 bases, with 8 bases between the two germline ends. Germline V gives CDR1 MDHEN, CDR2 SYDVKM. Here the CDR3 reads CASIGGYEQYF. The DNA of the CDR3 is TGTGCCAGCATTGGTGGTTACGAGCAGTACTTC.

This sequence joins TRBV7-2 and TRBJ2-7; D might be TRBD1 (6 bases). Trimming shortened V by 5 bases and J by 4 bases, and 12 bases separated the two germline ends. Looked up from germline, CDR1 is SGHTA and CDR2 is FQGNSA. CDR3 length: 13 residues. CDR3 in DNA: TGTGCCAGCAGCCCCTACAGGGAGTACGAGCAGTACTTC. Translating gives CASSPYREYEQYF.

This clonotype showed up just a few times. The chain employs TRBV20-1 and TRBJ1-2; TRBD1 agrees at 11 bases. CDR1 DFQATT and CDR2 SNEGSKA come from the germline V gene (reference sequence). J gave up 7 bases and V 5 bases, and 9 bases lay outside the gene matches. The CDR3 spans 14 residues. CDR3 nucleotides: TGCAGTGCTCGAGCGGACAGGGGGCAACGTGGCTACACCTTC. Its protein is CSARADRGQRGYTF.

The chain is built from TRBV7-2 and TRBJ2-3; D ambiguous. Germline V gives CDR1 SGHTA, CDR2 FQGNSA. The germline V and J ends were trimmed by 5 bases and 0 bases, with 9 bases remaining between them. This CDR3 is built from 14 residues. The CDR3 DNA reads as TGTGCCAGCAGCATGTATCAAAGCACAGATACGCAGTATTTT. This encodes CASSMYQSTDTQYF.

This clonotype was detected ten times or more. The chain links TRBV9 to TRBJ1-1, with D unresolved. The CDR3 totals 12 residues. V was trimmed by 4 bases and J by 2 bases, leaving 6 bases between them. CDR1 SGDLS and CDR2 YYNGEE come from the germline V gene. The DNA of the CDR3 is TGTGCCAGCAGCTCCCGTAACACTGAAGCTTTCTTT. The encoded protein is CASSSRNTEAFF.

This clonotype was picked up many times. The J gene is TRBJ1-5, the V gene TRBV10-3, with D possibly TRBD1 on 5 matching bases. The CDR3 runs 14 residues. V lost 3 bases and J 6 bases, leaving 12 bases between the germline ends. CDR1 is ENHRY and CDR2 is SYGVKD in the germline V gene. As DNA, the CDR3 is TGTGCCATCAGTGACAGGGTGGAGGGTCAGCCCCAGCATTTT. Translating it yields CAISDRVEGQPQHF.

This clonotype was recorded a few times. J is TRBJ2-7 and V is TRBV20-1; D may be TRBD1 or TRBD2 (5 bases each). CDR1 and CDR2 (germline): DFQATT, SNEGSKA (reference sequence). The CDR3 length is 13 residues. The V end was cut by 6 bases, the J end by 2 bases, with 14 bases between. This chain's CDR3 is CSAGTEKAYEQYF. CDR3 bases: TGCAGTGCGGGGACGGAGAAAGCCTACGAGCAGTACTTC.

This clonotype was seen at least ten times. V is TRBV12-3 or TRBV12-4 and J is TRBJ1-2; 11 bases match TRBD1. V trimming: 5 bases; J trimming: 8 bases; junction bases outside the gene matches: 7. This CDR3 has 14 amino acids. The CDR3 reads CASSPGTGGLGYTF. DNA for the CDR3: TGTGCCAGCAGTCCCGGGACAGGGGGTTTAGGCTACACCTTC.